These T cell receptor beta chains were read from a single sample in a study of CD4 T cells in relation to SARS-CoV-2 and coronaviruses. No antigen is known for these receptors. Measured with immunoSEQ multiplex PCR; TCRdb has only the in-frame clones, and not every one. The sample includes under 30,000 clones, roughly 78% of them seen just once. The sample taken for sequencing was CD4+ T cells from PBMCs, cultured in vitro. The receptors here all came from a human donor in good health. Each CDR3 is given with its conserved first and last residue. D genes are given only for firm matches. Clone size appears in some rows only: once, few, many, or a class for an expanded clone.

V gene	J gene	clone size	D gene	CDR3 DNA	CDR3 protein
TRBV18	TRBJ1-1	NA	NA	TGTGCCAGCTCACCAGGACTGGACTCGGAAGCTTTCTTT	CASSPGLDSEAFF
TRBV19	TRBJ1-5	few	NA	TGTGCCAGTAGTATGCTGCGGGGATTCAGCAATCAGCCCCAGCATTTT	CASSMLRGFSNQPQHF
TRBV5-4	TRBJ2-7	NA	NA	TGTGCCAGCAGCGAAAAATCTACAGTCTCCGAGCAGTACTTC	CASSEKSTVSEQYF
TRBV19	TRBJ2-7	NA	NA	TGTGCCAGTAGTATCGCGGGCGACCCGGGCCCCTACGAGCAGTACTTC	CASSIAGDPGPYEQYF
TRBV6-6	TRBJ2-2	NA	TRBD1	TGTGCCAGCAGAACAGGGACAGAGAACACCGGGGAGCTGTTTTTT	CASRTGTENTGELFF
TRBV9	TRBJ2-2	NA	TRBD2	TGTGCCAGCAGCGTAGGAGTCGGGAGGGACACCGGGGAGCTGTTTTTT	CASSVGVGRDTGELFF
TRBV4-3	TRBJ2-1	NA	NA	TGCGCCAGCAGCCAAGATTCTTTGTCGGGACCTTACAATGAGCAGTTCTTC	CASSQDSLSGPYNEQFF
TRBV18	TRBJ2-5	NA	TRBD2	TGTGCCAGCTCACCAGTCCTAGCGGGGGGGCAAGAGACCCAGTACTTC	CASSPVLAGGQETQYF
TRBV7-9	TRBJ1-5	few	TRBD1	TGTGCCAGCAGCTTAGCCGCAGGGGGCGGTCAGCCCCAGCATTTT	CASSLAAGGGQPQHF
TRBV7-8	TRBJ2-3	NA	NA	TGTGCCAGCAGCCTGGAGGGCATACTAGCCGCCGGCACAGATACGCAGTATTTT	CASSLEGILAAGTDTQYF
TRBV4-1	TRBJ2-3	NA	NA	TGCGCCAGCAGCCCGGGACTCCTTAGCACAGATACGCAGTATTTT	CASSPGLLSTDTQYF
TRBV11-2	TRBJ1-5	few	NA	TGTGCCAGCAGCTTCCACCCAAATCAGCCCCAGCATTTT	CASSFHPNQPQHF
TRBV4-2	TRBJ1-2	NA	TRBD1	TGTGCCAGCAGCCAACTCGACGGAGGGGGCCTTTCAACTCTTAACTATGGCTACACCTTC	CASSQLDGGGLSTLNYGYTF
TRBV6-6	TRBJ2-3	NA	TRBD1	TGTGCCAGCAGCCGTGGACAGGGGTTAGATACGCAGTATTTT	CASSRGQGLDTQYF
TRBV2	TRBJ2-1	NA	TRBD2	TGTGCCAGCACAGCGGGAGCTTTCAATGAGCAGTTCTTC	CASTAGAFNEQFF
TRBV21-1	TRBJ2-3	NA	NA	TGTGCCAGCAGCAAAGAGGGGGAATGGAGGCGGGAGGGTAATACGCAGTATTTT	CASSKEGEWRREGNTQYF
TRBV6-1	TRBJ1-4	NA	NA	TGTGCCAGCAGTGAAGGAGGGGCAACTAATGAAAAACTGTTTTTT	CASSEGGATNEKLFF
TRBV21-1	TRBJ2-7	few	NA	TGTGCCAGCAGCAAAAGGATCCCGTTGGGGGCATTCCCCTACGAGCAGTACTTC	CASSKRIPLGAFPYEQYF
TRBV6-5	TRBJ2-3	once	NA	TGTGCCAGCAGTTATGGGGGTTCCACAGATACGCAGTATTTT	CASSYGGSTDTQYF
TRBV4-3	TRBJ1-1	NA	NA	TGCGCCAGCAGCCAAGATAAGGGGTACACTGAAGCTTTCTTT	CASSQDKGYTEAFF
TRBV5-1	TRBJ2-4	NA	NA	TGCGCCAGCAGCTTGGGACCCGGAAACATTCAGTACTTC	CASSLGPGNIQYF
TRBV19	TRBJ2-7	NA	NA	TGTGCCAGTACGTACCGTACAGGGTCAAGGGACGAGCAGTACTTC	CASTYRTGSRDEQYF
TRBV4-1	TRBJ1-2	NA	NA	TGCGCCAGCAGGAAGAGTAGTTTTCAGACCCCCTATGGCTACACCTTC	CASRKSSFQTPYGYTF
TRBV29-1	TRBJ2-1	NA	NA	TGCAGCGTTGGATCCGGGGCCAGGGAGCAGTTCTTC	CSVGSGAREQFF
TRBV4-1	TRBJ1-2	NA	NA	TGCGCCAGCAGCCAAGGATGGACAGATGGCTACACCTTC	CASSQGWTDGYTF
TRBV18	TRBJ1-5	NA	NA	TGTGCCAGCTGTACGGGTAGCAATCAGCCCCAGCATTTT	CASCTGSNQPQHF
TRBV5-5	TRBJ2-7	once	TRBD1	TGTGCCAGCAGAAAACCGGGACAGAACTACGAGCAGTACTTC	CASRKPGQNYEQYF
TRBV2	TRBJ1-2	NA	NA	TGTGCCAGCAGTGGATTCGGTGGGGGGGAAGGAGGCTACACCTTC	CASSGFGGGEGGYTF
TRBV10-3	TRBJ2-5	NA	NA	TGTGCCATCAGTAAAGAGACACCGGTGGTGACCCAGTACTTC	CAISKETPVVTQYF
TRBV13	TRBJ2-7	NA	TRBD1	TGTGCCAGCAGCTCGTACACTCCGGGACAGGATTTTACCTACGAGCAGTACTTC	CASSSYTPGQDFTYEQYF